These 25 T cell receptor beta chains were all obtained from the same sample, sequenced in a study of blood T cell repertoires in COVID-19. Assay: immunoSEQ multiplex PCR; the TCRdb copy retains only in-frame clones and omits some. The sample has roughly 160,000 clones; less than 90% are singletons. Sample: peripheral blood. These receptors came from a man in his fifties or sixties with acute or convalescent COVID-19.

The rearrangement uses TRBV24-1 and TRBJ2-1; perhaps TRBD1 as D (5 bases). The germline V gene has CDR1 KGHDR and CDR2 SFDVKD. V lost 4 bases and J 6 bases, leaving 15 bases between the germline ends. This CDR3 region has 15 residues. Written as DNA, the CDR3 is TGTGCCACCAGTGAAACAGGACGGATCCTCAATGAGCAGTTCTTC. Amino acid sequence: CATSETGRILNEQFF.

This chain joins TRBV7-8 and TRBJ1-4, with 10 bases matching TRBD1. Germline V gene sequence: CDR1 SGHVS, CDR2 FQNEAQ. This CDR3 has 19 residues. Trimming removed 1 base from V and 2 bases from J; junction bases left unmatched: 10. Here the CDR3 DNA reads TGTGCCAGCAGCTTAGTGCGGAGACAGGGGGCTTCCACTAATGAAAAACTGTTTTTT. Its protein is CASSLVRRQGASTNEKLFF.

The genes are TRBV15 and TRBJ1-6, with 7 nucleotides matching TRBD1. Germline assignment: CDR1 LNHNV and CDR2 YYDKDF (reference sequence). The V segment lost 1 base and the J segment 2 bases; nucleotides outside the gene matches: 8. The CDR3 length is 18 residues. CDR3 sequence (DNA): TGTGCCACCAGCAGAGCAACAGGGGCATTCACCTATAATTCACCCCTCCACTTT. Protein product: CATSRATGAFTYNSPLHF.

The CDR3 here is CASSPSPSRGNQPQHF. In DNA form, the CDR3 reads TGTGCCAGTAGTCCGTCTCCATCGAGGGGCAATCAGCCCCAGCATTTT. This rearrangement joins TRBV19 to TRBJ1-5, with no clear D. Trimming stripped 5 bases from V and 2 bases from J, with 16 bases between. The germline V gene encodes CDR1 LNHDA and CDR2 SQIVND (reference sequence). This CDR3 contains 16 residues.

The CDR3 DNA reads TGTGCCAGCAGTCTGACACGGAAAGCTTTCTTT. Amino acid sequence: CASSLTRKAFF. This rearrangement joins TRBV2 to TRBJ1-1; D unresolved. Germline CDR1 and CDR2: SNHLY and FYNNEI. V lost 5 bases to trimming and J lost 9 bases, with 10 bases between them. The CDR3 contains 11 residues.

The chain links TRBV24-1 to TRBJ1-5; D call uncertain. CDR1 is KGHDR, CDR2 SFDVKD, per germline. The length of the CDR3 is 17 residues. V was pared by 3 bases and J by 1 base, with 15 bases between. CDR3 in DNA: TGTGCCACCAGTGATGGATCGGGTCCGCTGAGCAATCAGCCCCAGCATTTT. As protein: CATSDGSGPLSNQPQHF.

V and J are TRBV6-5 and TRBJ1-2, with D perhaps TRBD1 (5 bases). Germline loops: CDR1 MNHEY, CDR2 SVGAGI. Trimming cost V 5 bases and J 2 bases, with 6 bases left between them. This CDR3 region has 12 residues. CDR3 DNA: TGTGCCAGCAGTCAGGGAAACTATGGCTACACCTTC. It is translated as CASSQGNYGYTF.

This chain uses TRBV10-2 with TRBJ2-5, with TRBD2 as a possible D gene (6 bases). Looked up from germline, CDR1 is WSHSY and CDR2 is SAAADI. The V and J ends lost 0 bases and 4 bases respectively, with 6 bases between them. The CDR3 has 13 amino acids. The CDR3 DNA sequence: TGCGCCAGCAGTGAGTCGGGGGGAGAGACCCAGTACTTC. This gives the protein CASSESGGETQYF.

Remarks on this clone: At the DNA level, this CDR3 is encoded by other sequences in the same sample as well. The chain carries TRBV3-1 (or the pseudogene TRBV3-2) and TRBJ1-2; D is unresolved. Germline CDR1 reads LGHDT; CDR2 reads YNNKEL (reference sequence). The ends were cut back, 1 base at V and 4 bases at J, with 7 bases in the middle. This CDR3 region has 13 residues. The CDR3 sequence: CASSQGAGYGYTF. For the CDR3, the DNA is TGTGCCAGCAGCCAAGGCGCGGGCTATGGCTACACCTTC.

This rearrangement joins TRBV5-4 to TRBJ1-2; D call uncertain. Trimming stripped 4 bases from V and 0 bases from J, with 10 bases between. CDR1 SGHNT and CDR2 YYREEE come from the germline V gene (reference sequence). This CDR3 has 14 amino acids. In nucleotides, the CDR3 is TGTGCCAGCAGCGCGGCCGGGACTAACTATGGCTACACCTTC. Translating gives CASSAAGTNYGYTF.

This chain uses TRBV5-5 with TRBJ2-3, with 9 bases aligning to TRBD2. The germline CDR1 and CDR2 sequences are SGHKS and YYEKEE (reference sequence). The CDR3 length is 18 residues. V lost 5 bases and J lost 1; bases outside the gene matches: 14. In nucleotides, the CDR3 is TGTGCCAGCAGTTCCGTTAGCGGGAGAAGGGGAGGCACAGATACGCAGTATTTT. This sequence encodes CASSSVSGRRGGTDTQYF.

The chain couples TRBV10-3 to TRBJ2-1, with D hard to call. Per the germline V gene, CDR1 is ENHRY and CDR2 is SYGVKD. V was clipped by 6 bases and J by 0 bases, with 9 bases between them. The CDR3 is 14 amino acids. This CDR3 reads CAIRGDSSYNEQFF. CDR3 DNA sequence: TGTGCCATCAGAGGAGATAGCTCCTACAATGAGCAGTTCTTC.

This clone appeared a few times. The gene calls are TRBV15 and TRBJ1-1, with 8 bases identical to TRBD1. The CDR3 covers 14 residues. Looked up from germline, CDR1 is LNHNV and CDR2 is YYDKDF (reference sequence). Trimming cost V 3 bases and J 1 base; bases outside gene matches: 1. CDR3 sequence (DNA): TGTGCCACCAGCAGGACAGGGGCGAACACTGAAGCTTTCTTT. Amino acid sequence: CATSRTGANTEAFF.

The rearrangement links TRBV27 to TRBJ1-2; D is possibly TRBD1 (5 bases). Germline CDR1 and CDR2: MNHEY and SMNVEV (reference sequence). This CDR3 is built from 13 residues. V was pared by 2 bases and J by 4 bases, with 8 bases between. In nucleotides, the CDR3 is TGTGCCAGCAGTTTACCCGGGGGCTATGGCTACACCTTC. This encodes CASSLPGGYGYTF.

The rearrangement links TRBV9 to TRBJ1-1; D perhaps matches TRBD1 (6 bases). The CDR3 is 15 residues long. Trimming removed 0 bases at V and 4 bases at J, with 13 bases between. Germline V CDR1 and CDR2: SGDLS, YYNGEE. The CDR3 here is CASSVVPGQLTEAFF. The CDR3 nucleotides are TGTGCCAGCAGCGTAGTCCCCGGACAGCTCACTGAAGCTTTCTTT.

The chain couples TRBV3-1 (or the pseudogene TRBV3-2) to TRBJ1-5; D unresolved. Germline assignment: CDR1 LGHDT and CDR2 YNNKEL (reference sequence). V was pared by 4 bases and J by 5 bases, with 9 bases between. The CDR3 totals 13 residues. The CDR3 sequence: CASSRDRDQPQHF. The CDR3 coding sequence is TGTGCCAGCAGCCGCGACCGGGATCAGCCCCAGCATTTT.

The chain carries TRBV29-1 and TRBJ1-1; 8 nucleotides line up with TRBD1. The germline V gene encodes CDR1 SQVTM and CDR2 ANQGSEA. CDR3 length: 14 amino acids. Trimming cost V 2 bases and J 2 bases; bases outside gene matches: 4. DNA for the CDR3: TGCAGCGTTGAAACACAGGGGGTAAACACTGAAGCTTTCTTT. Translated: CSVETQGVNTEAFF.

The V gene is TRBV5-3, the J gene TRBJ2-3; D is perhaps TRBD2 (6 bases). TRBV5-3 is filed as an ORF, its function uncertain. The V gene lost 3 bases and the J gene lost 5 bases, with 25 bases spanning the gap. This CDR3 is 18 amino acids long. The CDR3 DNA is TGTGCCAGAAGCTGGGGGGTTCGTCGGGCCCCGTACGTAGATACGCAGTATTTT. It codes for CARSWGVRRAPYVDTQYF.

V usage is TRBV11-2 and J usage is TRBJ1-6, with D uncertain. CDR1 and CDR2 (germline): SGHAT, FQNNGV. Trimming removed 5 bases at V and 6 bases at J, with 11 bases between. This CDR3 spans 14 amino acids. Here the CDR3 reads CASSPGAFNSPLHF. DNA of the CDR3: TGTGCCAGCAGCCCAGGCGCCTTTAATTCACCCCTCCACTTT.

CDR3 bases: TGTGCCAGCACCCAAAAGGTCGGGTTTCAGCCCCAGCATTTT. Translation gives CASTQKVGFQPQHF. The rearrangement links TRBV2 to TRBJ1-5; D remains unclear. Trimming took off 7 bases at V and 6 bases at J, with 16 bases between the two ends. Germline lookup yields CDR1 SNHLY and CDR2 FYNNEI. The CDR3 runs 14 residues.

The chain couples TRBV6-5 to TRBJ1-1; a possible D gene is TRBD1 (5 bases). Germline CDR1 reads MNHEY; CDR2 reads SVGAGI. Between the trimmed V and J ends, which lost 4 bases and 8 bases, there was a span of 8 bases. The CDR3 spans 11 residues. The CDR3 DNA sequence: TGTGCCAGCAGTTTTGGACAAGAAGCTTTCTTT. It translates to CASSFGQEAFF.

The chain carries TRBV7-3 and TRBJ1-3; 7 bases align to TRBD1. Germline V gene sequence: CDR1 SGHTA, CDR2 FQGTGA. V dropped 2 bases and J dropped 6; count of bases not matched to a gene: 7. The CDR3 covers 15 residues. CDR3 bases: TGTGCCAGCAGCTTACGAGCAGGGGGTTTAAACACCATATATTTT. This gives the protein CASSLRAGGLNTIYF.

The chain combines TRBV9 with TRBJ1-6; D is possibly TRBD1 (6 bases). The CDR3 extends over 17 amino acids. Trimming removed 4 bases at V and 0 bases at J, with 14 bases between. Germline CDR1 SGDLS, CDR2 YYNGEE. CDR3 sequence reads: CASSHDPDSSYNSPLHF. The CDR3 DNA reads as TGTGCCAGCAGCCACGACCCGGACAGCTCCTATAATTCACCCCTCCACTTT.

The table lists this clone with a count of one. This chain links TRBV19 with TRBJ2-3, with 13 bases aligning to TRBD2. V gave up 2 bases and J gave up 7 bases; unmatched junction bases: 12. Germline CDR1 and CDR2: LNHDA and SQIVND (reference sequence). This CDR3 spans 18 amino acids. The CDR3 DNA follows: TGTGCCAGTAGTATAACTAGCGGGAGGGTGGGAATCGCTTATACGCAGTATTTT. Translation: CASSITSGRVGIAYTQYF. The full variable domain, completed using reference TRBV19 and TRBJ2-3, is DGGITQSPKYLFRKEGQNVTLSCEQNLNHDAMYWYRQDPGQGLRLIYYSQIVNDFQKGDIAEGYSVSREKKESFPLTVTSAQKNPTAFYLCASSITSGRVGIAYTQYFGPGTRLTVL.

V and J are TRBV5-1 and TRBJ2-7, with D tentatively TRBD1 (6 bases). The V and J ends lost 0 bases and 3 bases respectively, with 7 bases between them. Looked up from germline, CDR1 is SGHRS and CDR2 is YFSETQ. The CDR3 sequence is 13 residues long. The CDR3 here is CASSLGTDYEQYV. CDR3 nucleotide sequence: TGCGCCAGCAGCTTGGGGACAGACTACGAGCAGTACGTC.